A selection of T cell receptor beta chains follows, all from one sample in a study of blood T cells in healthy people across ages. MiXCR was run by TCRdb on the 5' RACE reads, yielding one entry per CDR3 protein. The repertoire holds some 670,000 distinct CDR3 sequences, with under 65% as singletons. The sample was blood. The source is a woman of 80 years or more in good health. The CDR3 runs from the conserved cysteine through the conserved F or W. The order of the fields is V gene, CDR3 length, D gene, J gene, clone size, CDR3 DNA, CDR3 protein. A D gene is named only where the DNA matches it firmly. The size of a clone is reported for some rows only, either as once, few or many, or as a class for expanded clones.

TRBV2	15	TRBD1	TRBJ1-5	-	TGTGCCAGCAAAGACAGGGAAACGGCGAATCAGCCCCAGCATTTT	CASKDRETANQPQHF
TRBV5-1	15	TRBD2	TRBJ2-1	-	TGCGCCAGCAGTGGCAGCGGGGGGCCTTATGATGAGCAGTTCTTC	CASSGSGGPYDEQFF
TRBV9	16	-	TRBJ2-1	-	TGTGCCAGCAGCGGAGCCTTCGGGACGGTGACCAATGAGCAGTTCTTC	CASSGAFGTVTNEQFF
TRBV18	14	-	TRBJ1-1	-	TGTGCCGGCTCACCACCTTTGGGATACACTGAAGCTTTCTTT	CAGSPPLGYTEAFF
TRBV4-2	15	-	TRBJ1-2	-	TGTGCCAGCAGCCAAGAGGCAGGGATGAAAAGTGGCTACACCTTC	CASSQEAGMKSGYTF
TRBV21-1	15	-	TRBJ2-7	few	TGTGCCAGCAGCAAAGAGCCCCCAGGGCAATACGAGCAGTACTTC	CASSKEPPGQYEQYF
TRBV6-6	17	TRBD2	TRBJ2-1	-	TGTGCCAGCAGTCTAGGACTAGCGGGGCCTTCACAAAATGAGCAGTTCTTC	CASSLGLAGPSQNEQFF
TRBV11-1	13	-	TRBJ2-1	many	TGTGCCAGCAGCTTGTCACTCGACAATGAGCAGTTCTTC	CASSLSLDNEQFF
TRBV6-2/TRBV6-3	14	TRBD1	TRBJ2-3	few	TGTGCCAGCAGTGGACGACAGGGAACAGATACGCAGTATTTT	CASSGRQGTDTQYF
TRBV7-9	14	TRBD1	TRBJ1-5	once	TGTGCCAGCAGCTCGACAGGGGGCCCCCAGCCCCAGCATTTT	CASSSTGGPQPQHF
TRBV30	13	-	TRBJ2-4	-	TGTGCCCTAACGAGTCCGGGTCAAAACATTCAGTACTTC	CALTSPGQNIQYF
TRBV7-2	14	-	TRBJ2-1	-	TGTGCCAGCAGCTTCAACCGGGTCTACAATGAGCAGTTCTTC	CASSFNRVYNEQFF
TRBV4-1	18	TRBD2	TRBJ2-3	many	TGCGCCAGCAGCCAAGATGGGGGGACTACGTTCACCACAGATACGCAGTATTTT	CASSQDGGTTFTTDTQYF
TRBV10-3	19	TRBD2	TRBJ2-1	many	TGTGCCATCAGTGGTGAGGTATTCCGTGGTAGCGGGGGGTCGAATGAGCAGTTCTTC	CAISGEVFRGSGGSNEQFF
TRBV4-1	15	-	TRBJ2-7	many	TGCGCCAGCAGCCAAGAAGGCAGGGGATACTACGAGCAGTACTTC	CASSQEGRGYYEQYF
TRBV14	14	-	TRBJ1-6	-	TGTGCCAGCAGCCAAGTGTTTGCCACGCATCCCCTCCACTTT	CASSQVFATHPLHF
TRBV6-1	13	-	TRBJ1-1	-	TGTGCCAGCAACCTGATGGGGAACACTGAAGCTTTCTTT	CASNLMGNTEAFF
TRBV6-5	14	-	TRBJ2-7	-	TGTGCCAGCAATCTCCAGGGGAATTTACACGAGCAGTACTTC	CASNLQGNLHEQYF
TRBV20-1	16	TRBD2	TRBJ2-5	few	TGCAGTGCCCCGGGACTAGCGGGAGATGGGCAAGAGACCCAGTACTTC	CSAPGLAGDGQETQYF
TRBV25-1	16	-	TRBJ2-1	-	TGTGCCAGCATGGGGCGGGGCCCCACCAACTACAATGAGCAGTTCTTC	CASMGRGPTNYNEQFF
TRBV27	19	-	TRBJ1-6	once	TGTGCCAGCAGTTTATCAGGGCCGGTGGGGATCTCCTATAATTCACCCCCCCACTTT	CASSLSGPVGISYNSPPHF
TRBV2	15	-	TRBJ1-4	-	TGTGCCAGCAGTGCCTCGGGTGTACCTAATGAAAAACTGTTTTTT	CASSASGVPNEKLFF
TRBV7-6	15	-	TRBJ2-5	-	TGTGCCAGCAGCCCCGGTGGGCGAATCCACAATGAGCAGTACTTC	CASSPGGRIHNEQYF
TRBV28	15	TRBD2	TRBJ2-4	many	TGTGCCAGCAGTATCCGCGGGGGAGCCAAAAACATTCAGTACTTC	CASSIRGGAKNIQYF
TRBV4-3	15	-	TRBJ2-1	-	TGCGCCAGCAGCCAAGAGACAGGCCCGTACAATGAGCAGTTCTTC	CASSQETGPYNEQFF
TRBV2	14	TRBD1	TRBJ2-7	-	TGTGCCAGCAGAGGCGAACGGGACAGGTACGAGCAGTACTTC	CASRGERDRYEQYF
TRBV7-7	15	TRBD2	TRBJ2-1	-	TGTGCTAGCAGCTTGACAGCGGGGGGGCCGGATGAGCAGTTCTTC	CASSLTAGGPDEQFF
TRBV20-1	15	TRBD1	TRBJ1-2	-	TGCAGTGCTAGTCCCTCGGACAGGGGAACCTATGGCTACACCTTC	CSASPSDRGTYGYTF
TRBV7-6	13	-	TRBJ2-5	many	TGTGCCAGCAGCGTAATCTACCAAGAGACCCAGTACTTC	CASSVIYQETQYF